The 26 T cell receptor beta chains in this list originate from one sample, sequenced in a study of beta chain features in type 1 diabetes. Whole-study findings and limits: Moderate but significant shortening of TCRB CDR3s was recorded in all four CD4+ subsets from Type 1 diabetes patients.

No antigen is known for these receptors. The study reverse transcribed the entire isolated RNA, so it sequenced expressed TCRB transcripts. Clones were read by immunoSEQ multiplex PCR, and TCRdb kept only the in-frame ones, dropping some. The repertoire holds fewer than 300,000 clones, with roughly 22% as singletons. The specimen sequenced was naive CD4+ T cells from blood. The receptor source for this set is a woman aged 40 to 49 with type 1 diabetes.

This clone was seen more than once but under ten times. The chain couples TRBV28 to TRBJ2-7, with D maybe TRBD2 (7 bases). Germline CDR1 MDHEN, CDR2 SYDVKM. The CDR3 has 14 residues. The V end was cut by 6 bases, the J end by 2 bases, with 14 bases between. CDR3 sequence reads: CASRSPGGTYEQYF. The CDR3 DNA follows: TGTGCCAGCAGATCACCGGGGGGCACCTACGAGCAGTACTTC.

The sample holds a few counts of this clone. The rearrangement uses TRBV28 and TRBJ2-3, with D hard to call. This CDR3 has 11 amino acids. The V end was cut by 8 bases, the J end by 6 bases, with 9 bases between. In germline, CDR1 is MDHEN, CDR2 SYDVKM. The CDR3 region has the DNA TGTGCCAGCGTCCGTCGGGATACGCAGTATTTT. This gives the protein CASVRRDTQYF.

The DNA of the CDR3 is TGTGCCAGCAGCTTTCACTTGCCCTCCTACAATGAGCAGTTCTTC. Its protein product is CASSFHLPSYNEQFF. This rearrangement joins TRBV7-2 to TRBJ2-1; D remains unclear. Germline-derived CDR1 and CDR2 are SGHTA and FQGNSA. This CDR3 spans 15 amino acids. Trimming removed 3 bases from V and 0 bases from J, with 9 bases in between. The full variable domain, with the rest looked up from reference TRBV7-2 and TRBJ2-1, is GAGVSQSPSNKVTEKGKDVELRCDPISGHTALYWYRQSLGQGLEFLIYFQGNSAPDKSGLPSDRFSAERTGGSVSTLTIQRTQQEDSAVYLCASSFHLPSYNEQFFGPGTRLTVL.

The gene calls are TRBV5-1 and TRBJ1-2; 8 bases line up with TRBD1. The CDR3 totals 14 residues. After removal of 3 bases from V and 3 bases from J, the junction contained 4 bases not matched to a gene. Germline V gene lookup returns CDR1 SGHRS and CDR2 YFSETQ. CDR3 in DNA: TGCGCCAGCAGCTCCGGACAGGGACACTATGGCTACACCTTC. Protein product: CASSSGQGHYGYTF.

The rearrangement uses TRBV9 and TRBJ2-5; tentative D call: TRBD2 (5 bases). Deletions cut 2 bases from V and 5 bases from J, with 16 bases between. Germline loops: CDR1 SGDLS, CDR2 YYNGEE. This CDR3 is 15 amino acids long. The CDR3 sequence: CASSVAAGGLETQYF. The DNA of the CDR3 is TGTGCCAGCAGCGTGGCGGCAGGAGGTTTGGAGACCCAGTACTTC.

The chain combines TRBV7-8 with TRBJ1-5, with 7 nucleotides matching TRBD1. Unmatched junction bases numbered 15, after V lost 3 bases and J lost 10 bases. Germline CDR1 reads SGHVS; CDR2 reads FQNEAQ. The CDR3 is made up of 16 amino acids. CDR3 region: CASSLGQFGPLSPQHF. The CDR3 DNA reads TGTGCCAGCAGCTTGGGACAGTTCGGTCCCTTATCACCCCAGCATTTT. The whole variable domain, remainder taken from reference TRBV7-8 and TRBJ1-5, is GAGVSQSPRYKVAKRGQDVALRCDPISGHVSLFWYQQALGQGPEFLTYFQNEAQLDKSGLPSDRFFAERPEGSVSTLKIQRTQQEDSAVYLCASSLGQFGPLSPQHFGDGTRLSIL.

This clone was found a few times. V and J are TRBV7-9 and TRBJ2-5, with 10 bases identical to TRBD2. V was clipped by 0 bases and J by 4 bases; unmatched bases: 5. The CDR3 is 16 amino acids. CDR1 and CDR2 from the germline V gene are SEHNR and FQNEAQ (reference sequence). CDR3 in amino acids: CASSLADLAGAETQYF. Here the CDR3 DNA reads TGTGCCAGCAGCTTAGCGGACCTAGCGGGGGCAGAGACCCAGTACTTC.

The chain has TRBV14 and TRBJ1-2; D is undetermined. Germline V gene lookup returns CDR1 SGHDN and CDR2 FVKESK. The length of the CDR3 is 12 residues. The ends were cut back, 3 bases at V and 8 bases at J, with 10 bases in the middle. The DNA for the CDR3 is TGTGCCAGCAGCCAGGACTTGAGGGGCTACACCTTC. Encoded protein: CASSQDLRGYTF. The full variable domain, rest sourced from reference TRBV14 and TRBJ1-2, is EAGVTQFPSHSVIEKGQTVTLRCDPISGHDNLYWYRRVMGKEIKFLLHFVKESKQDESGMPNNRFLAERTGGTYSTLKVQPAELEDSGVYFCASSQDLRGYTFGSGTRLTVV.

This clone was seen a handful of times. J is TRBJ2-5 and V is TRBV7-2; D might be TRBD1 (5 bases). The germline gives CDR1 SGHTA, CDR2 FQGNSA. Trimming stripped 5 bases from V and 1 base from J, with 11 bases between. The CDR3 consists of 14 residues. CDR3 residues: CASSLRQRQETQYF. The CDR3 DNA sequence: TGTGCCAGCAGCCTCAGACAGCGCCAAGAGACCCAGTACTTC.

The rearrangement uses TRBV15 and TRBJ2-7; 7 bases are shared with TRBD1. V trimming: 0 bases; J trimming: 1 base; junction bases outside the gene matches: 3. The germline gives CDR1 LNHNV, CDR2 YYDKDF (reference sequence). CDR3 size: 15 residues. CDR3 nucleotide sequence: TGTGCCACCAGCAGAGAACAGGGGCATTCCTACGAGCAGTACTTC. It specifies CATSREQGHSYEQYF.

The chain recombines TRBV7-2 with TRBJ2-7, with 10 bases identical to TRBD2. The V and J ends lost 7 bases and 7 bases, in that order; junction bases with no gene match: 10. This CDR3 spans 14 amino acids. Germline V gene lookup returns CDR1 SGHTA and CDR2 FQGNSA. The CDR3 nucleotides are TGTGCCAGCAACCAAGCGGGAGGGCCTCGGGAGCAGTACTTC. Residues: CASNQAGGPREQYF.

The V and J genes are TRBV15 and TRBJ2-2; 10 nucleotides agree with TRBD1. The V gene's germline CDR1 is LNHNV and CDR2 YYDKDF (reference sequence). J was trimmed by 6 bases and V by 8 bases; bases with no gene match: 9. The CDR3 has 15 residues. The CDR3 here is CATLRGQGSSGELFF. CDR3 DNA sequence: TGTGCCACCCTTCGGGGACAGGGGTCTTCCGGGGAGCTGTTTTTT.

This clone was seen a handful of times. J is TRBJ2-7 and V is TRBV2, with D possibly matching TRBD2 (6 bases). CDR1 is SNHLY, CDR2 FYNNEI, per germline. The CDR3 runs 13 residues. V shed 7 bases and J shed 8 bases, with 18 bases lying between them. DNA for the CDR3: TGTGCCAGCATGAGGGACTCCAAGAGTCAGCAGTACTTC. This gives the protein CASMRDSKSQQYF.

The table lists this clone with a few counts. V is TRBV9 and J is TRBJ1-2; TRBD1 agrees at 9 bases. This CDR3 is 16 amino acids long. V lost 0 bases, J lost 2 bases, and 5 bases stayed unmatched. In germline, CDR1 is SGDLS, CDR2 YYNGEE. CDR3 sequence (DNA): TGTGCCAGCAGCGTAGATGAGGGACAGGGAAACTATGGCTACACCTTC. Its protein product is CASSVDEGQGNYGYTF.

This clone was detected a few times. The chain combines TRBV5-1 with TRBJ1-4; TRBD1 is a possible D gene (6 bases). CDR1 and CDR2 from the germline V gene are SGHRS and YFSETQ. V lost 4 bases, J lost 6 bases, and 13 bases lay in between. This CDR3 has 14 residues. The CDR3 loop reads CASSGHNRDEKLFF. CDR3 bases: TGCGCCAGCAGCGGGCATAACAGGGATGAAAAACTGTTTTTT.

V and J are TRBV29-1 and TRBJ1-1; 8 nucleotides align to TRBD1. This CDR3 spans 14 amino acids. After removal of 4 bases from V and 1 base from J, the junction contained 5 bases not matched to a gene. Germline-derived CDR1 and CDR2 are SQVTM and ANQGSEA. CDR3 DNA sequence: TGCAGCGTTGGAAGGGACAGGTCGAACACTGAAGCTTTCTTT. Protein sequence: CSVGRDRSNTEAFF.

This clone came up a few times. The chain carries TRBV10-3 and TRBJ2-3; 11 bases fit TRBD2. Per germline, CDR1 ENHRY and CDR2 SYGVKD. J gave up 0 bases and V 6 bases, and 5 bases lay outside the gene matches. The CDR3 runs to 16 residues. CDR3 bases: TGTGCCATCAGCCGTACTAGCGGGGGTAGCACAGATACGCAGTATTTT. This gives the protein CAISRTSGGSTDTQYF.

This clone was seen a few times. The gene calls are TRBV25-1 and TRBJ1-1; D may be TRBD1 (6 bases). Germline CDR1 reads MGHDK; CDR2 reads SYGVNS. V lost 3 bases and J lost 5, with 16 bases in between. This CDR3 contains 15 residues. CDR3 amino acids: CASSDYQGHGTEAFF. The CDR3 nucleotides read TGTGCCAGCAGTGATTATCAGGGGCATGGGACTGAAGCTTTCTTT.

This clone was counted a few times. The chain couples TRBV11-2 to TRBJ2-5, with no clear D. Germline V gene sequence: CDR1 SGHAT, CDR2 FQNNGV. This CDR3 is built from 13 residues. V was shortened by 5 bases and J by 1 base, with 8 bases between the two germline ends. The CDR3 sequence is CASSPRVQETQYF. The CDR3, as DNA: TGTGCCAGCAGCCCCCGGGTCCAAGAGACCCAGTACTTC.

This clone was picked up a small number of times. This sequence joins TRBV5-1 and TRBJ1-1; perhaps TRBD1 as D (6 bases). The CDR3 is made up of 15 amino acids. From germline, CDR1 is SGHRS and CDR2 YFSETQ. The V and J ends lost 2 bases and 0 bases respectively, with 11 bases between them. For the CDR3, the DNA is TGCGCCAGCAGCTTCCTACAGGGCATGAACACTGAAGCTTTCTTT. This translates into CASSFLQGMNTEAFF. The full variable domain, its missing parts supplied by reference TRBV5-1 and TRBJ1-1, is KAGVTQTPRYLIKTRGQQVTLSCSPISGHRSVSWYQQTPGQGLQFLFEYFSETQRNKGNFPGRFSGRQFSNSRSEMNVSTLELGDSALYLCASSFLQGMNTEAFFGQGTRLTVV.

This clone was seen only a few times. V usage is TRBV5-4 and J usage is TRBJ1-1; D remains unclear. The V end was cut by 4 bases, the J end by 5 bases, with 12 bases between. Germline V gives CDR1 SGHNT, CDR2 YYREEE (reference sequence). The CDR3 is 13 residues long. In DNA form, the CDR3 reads TGTGCCAGCAGCCCCGACCCGGGAACTGAAGCTTTCTTT. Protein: CASSPDPGTEAFF. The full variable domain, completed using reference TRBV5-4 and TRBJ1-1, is ETGVTQSPTHLIKTRGQQVTLRCSSQSGHNTVSWYQQALGQGPQFIFQYYREEENGRGNFPPRFSGLQFPNYSSELNVNALELDDSALYLCASSPDPGTEAFFGQGTRLTVV.

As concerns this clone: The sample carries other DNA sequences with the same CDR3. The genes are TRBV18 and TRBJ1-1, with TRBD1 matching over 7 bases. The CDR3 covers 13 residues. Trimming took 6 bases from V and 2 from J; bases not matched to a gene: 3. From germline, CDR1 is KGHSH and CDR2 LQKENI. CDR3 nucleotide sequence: TGTGCCAGCTCCGGGGACAGAAACACTGAAGCTTTCTTT. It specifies CASSGDRNTEAFF.

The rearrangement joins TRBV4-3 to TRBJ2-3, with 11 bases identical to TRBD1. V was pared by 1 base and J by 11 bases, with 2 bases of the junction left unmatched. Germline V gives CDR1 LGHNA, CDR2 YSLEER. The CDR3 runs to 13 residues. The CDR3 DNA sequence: TGCGCCAGCAGCCAAGGGACAGGGGGCATGCAGTATTTT. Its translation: CASSQGTGGMQYF.

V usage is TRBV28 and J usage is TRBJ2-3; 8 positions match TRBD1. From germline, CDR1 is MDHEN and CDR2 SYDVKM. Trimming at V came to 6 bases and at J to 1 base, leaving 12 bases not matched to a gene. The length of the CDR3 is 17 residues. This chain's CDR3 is CASRIGPGGSGTDTQYF. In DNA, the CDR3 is TGTGCCAGCAGAATTGGGCCAGGGGGCTCTGGCACAGATACGCAGTATTTT. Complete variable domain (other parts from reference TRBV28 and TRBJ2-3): DVKVTQSSRYLVKRTGEKVFLECVQDMDHENMFWYRQDPGLGLRLIYFSYDVKMKEKGDIPEGYSVSREKKERFSLILESASTNQTSMYLCASRIGPGGSGTDTQYFGPGTRLTVL.

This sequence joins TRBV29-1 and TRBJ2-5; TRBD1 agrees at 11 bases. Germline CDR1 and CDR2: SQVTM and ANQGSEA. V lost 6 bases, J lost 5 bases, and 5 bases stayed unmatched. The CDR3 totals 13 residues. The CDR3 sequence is CSVWTGGSETQYF. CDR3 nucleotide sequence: TGCAGCGTGTGGACAGGGGGCTCGGAGACCCAGTACTTC. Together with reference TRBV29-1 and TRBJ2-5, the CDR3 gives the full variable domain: SAVISQKPSRDICQRGTSLTIQCQVDSQVTMMFWYRQQPGQSLTLIATANQGSEATYESGFVIDKFPISRPNLTFSTLTVSNMSPEDSSIYLCSVWTGGSETQYFGPGTRLLVL.

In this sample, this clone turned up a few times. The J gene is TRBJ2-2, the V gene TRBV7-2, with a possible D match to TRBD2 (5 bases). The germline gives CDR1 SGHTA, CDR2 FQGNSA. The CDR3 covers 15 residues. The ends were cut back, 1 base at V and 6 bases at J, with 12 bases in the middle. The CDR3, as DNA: TGTGCCAGCAGCTTAGTCGGGGTAGAGGCCGGGGAGCTGTTTTTT. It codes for CASSLVGVEAGELFF.